The T cell receptor (beta chain) described here comes from a study of PD-1 blockade in mismatch repair-deficient tumors. Across the study: Patients had 11 to 13 mismatch repair-deficient cancer types and were previously treated and progressing.

From germline, CDR1 is SQVTM and CDR2 ANQGSEA. The CDR3 is made up of 13 amino acids. Trimming removed 0 bases from V and 1 base from J, with 1 base in between. Every patient had mismatch repair deficiency by PCR or immunohistochemistry. The TCR-sequenced patients were a few responders to pembrolizumab. TCRdb's table, derived via immunoSEQ multiplex PCR, lists solely in-frame clones and lacks some. Altogether about 110,000 clones are present, around 80% being singletons, with the ten largest covering 4.7%. The sample in question was peripheral blood, obtained approximately 64 weeks after starting pembrolizumab. The sequence was collected from an adult with mismatch repair-deficient cancer. V usage is TRBV29-1 and J usage is TRBJ2-6; D uncertain. The CDR3 nucleotides read TGCAGCGTTGAAGAGTCTGGGGCCAACGTCCTGACTTTC. This gives the protein CSVEESGANVLTF.